This TCR beta chain was sequenced for a study of cytomegalovirus exposure and HLA in healthy donors. Turning to the study itself: From donors who were HLA-typed, an early data release held 80 million to 95 million unique TCRs.

Trimming removed 4 bases from V and 2 bases from J; junction bases left unmatched: 4. This CDR3 comprises 17 residues. Germline CDR1 is SGHRS and CDR2 is YFSETQ. The PCR employed 60 Vbeta primers together with 13 Jbeta primers. TCRdb's table, derived via immunoSEQ multiplex PCR, lists solely in-frame clones and lacks some. The repertoire includes about 140,000 clones, more than 75% of them detected once, and roughly 1.1% sits in the top ten. The chain carries TRBV5-1 and TRBJ2-3; TRBD2 matches at 16 bases. This receptor was obtained from a male donor in good health and CMV-seronegative. Sample: PBMCs. The CDR3 DNA reads as TGCGCCAGCAGCGAAGGGACTAGCGGGGGGGCCACAGATACGCAGTATTTT. This codes for CASSEGTSGGATDTQYF.